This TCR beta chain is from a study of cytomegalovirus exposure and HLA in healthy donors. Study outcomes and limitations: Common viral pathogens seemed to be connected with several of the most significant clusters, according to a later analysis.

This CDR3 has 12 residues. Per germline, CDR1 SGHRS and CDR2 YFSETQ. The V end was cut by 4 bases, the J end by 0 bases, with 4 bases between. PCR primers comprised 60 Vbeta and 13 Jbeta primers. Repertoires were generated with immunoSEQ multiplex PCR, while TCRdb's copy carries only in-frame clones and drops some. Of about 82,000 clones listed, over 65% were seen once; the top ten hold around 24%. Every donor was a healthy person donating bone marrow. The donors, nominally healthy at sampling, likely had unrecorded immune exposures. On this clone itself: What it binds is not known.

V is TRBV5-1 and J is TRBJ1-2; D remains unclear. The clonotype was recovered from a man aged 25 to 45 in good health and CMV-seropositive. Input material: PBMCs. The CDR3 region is CASSISNYGYTF. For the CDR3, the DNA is TGCGCCAGCAGCATCTCTAACTATGGCTACACCTTC.